These T cell receptor beta chains were read from a single sample in a study of blood T cell repertoires in COVID-19. This table comes from immunoSEQ multiplex PCR, and its TCRdb copy is limited to in-frame clones, with some not included. The repertoire has 60,000 or so clones, around 75% of them found once; the top ten carry 25%. Input material: peripheral blood. These receptor sequences come from a human donor in a cohort sampled during active COVID-19. CDR3s include the opening cysteine and the closing phenylalanine or tryptophan. A D gene is named only where the DNA matches it firmly. The size field is filled for only some rows; it gives once, few, many or a size class.

v_call,d_call,j_call,clone_size,cdr3_nt,cdr3_aa
TRBV28,.,TRBJ1-2,.,TGTGCCAGCTGGATGGCAGGACAGGGCTACACCTTC,CASWMAGQGYTF
TRBV11-2,TRBD2,TRBJ2-1,few,TGTGCCAGCAGCTTTGGCGGGAGAACCTACAATGAGCAGTTCTTC,CASSFGGRTYNEQFF
TRBV2,.,TRBJ2-5,once,TGTGCCAGTTCTCTTTCCCGGACAGGAGGGGGGGAGACCCAGTACTTC,CASSLSRTGGGETQYF
TRBV27,.,TRBJ2-3,.,TGTGCCAGCAGCCCTTATGCGGGGGCGGGCACAGATACGCAGTATTTT,CASSPYAGAGTDTQYF
TRBV13,.,TRBJ1-6,.,TGTGCCAGCAGCCGTTCTTCCCGGTCCTATAATTCACCCCTCCACTTT,CASSRSSRSYNSPLHF
TRBV4-1,.,TRBJ1-2,.,TGCGCCAGCAGCCAAGATTTGGTCCAGGGGAGTAACGGTGGCTACACCTTC,CASSQDLVQGSNGGYTF
TRBV11-2,.,TRBJ2-7,.,TGTGCCAGCAGCTTAGGCCTAGCCTACGAGCAGTACTTC,CASSLGLAYEQYF
TRBV9,TRBD1,TRBJ2-3,.,TGTGCCAGCAGTCCCGACAGGGTTAGCACAGATACGCAGTATTTT,CASSPDRVSTDTQYF
TRBV27,.,TRBJ1-5,few,TGTGCCAGCAGCTTACTTGGAGGCCAGCCCCAGCATTTT,CASSLLGGQPQHF
TRBV27,.,TRBJ1-6,.,TGTGCCAGCAGTAGCTGGGGAGGTGGCGGGGATTCACCCCTCCACTTT,CASSSWGGGGDSPLHF
TRBV25-1,TRBD1,TRBJ1-1,few,TGTGCCAGCATAGGAGGGGGCAGGGCTTTCTTT,CASIGGGRAFF
TRBV10-3,.,TRBJ2-1,.,TGTGCCATCAGTGAGTCTAGTGGCGGCACTTACAATGAGCAGTTCTTC,CAISESSGGTYNEQFF
TRBV4-1,.,TRBJ1-5,.,TGCGCCAGCAGCCAAGATCGCGGCCTGGCCCAGCATTTT,CASSQDRGLAQHF
TRBV7-2,.,TRBJ1-6,.,TGTGCCAGCCGGTCCGCACCCTATAGCTCCTATAATTCACCCCTCCACTTT,CASRSAPYSSYNSPLHF
TRBV19,.,TRBJ1-2,.,TGTGCCAGTAGTATTCTAGTCCGACAGGAGAACTATGGCTACACCTTC,CASSILVRQENYGYTF